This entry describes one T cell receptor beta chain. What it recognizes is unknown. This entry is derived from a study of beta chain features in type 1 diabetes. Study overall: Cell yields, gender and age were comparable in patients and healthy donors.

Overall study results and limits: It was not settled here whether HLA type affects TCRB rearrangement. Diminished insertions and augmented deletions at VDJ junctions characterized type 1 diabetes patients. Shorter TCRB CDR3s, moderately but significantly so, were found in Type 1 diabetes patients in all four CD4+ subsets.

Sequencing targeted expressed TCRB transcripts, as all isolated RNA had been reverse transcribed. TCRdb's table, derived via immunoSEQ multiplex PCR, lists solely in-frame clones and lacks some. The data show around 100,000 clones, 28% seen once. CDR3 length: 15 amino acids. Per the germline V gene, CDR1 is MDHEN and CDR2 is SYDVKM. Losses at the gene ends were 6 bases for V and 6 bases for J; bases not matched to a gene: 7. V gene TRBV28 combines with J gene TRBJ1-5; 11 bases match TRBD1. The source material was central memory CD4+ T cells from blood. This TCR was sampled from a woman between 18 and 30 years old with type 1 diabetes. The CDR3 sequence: CASSYGQGAGQPQHF. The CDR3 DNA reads TGTGCCAGCAGCTACGGACAGGGGGCCGGTCAGCCCCAGCATTTT.